Included here is one TCR beta chain sequence, with context. Its antigen is unidentified. This specimen comes from a study of T cells after posttransplantation cyclophosphamide. Trimming took 4 bases from V and 1 from J, leaving 11 bases between them. CDR3 length equals 14 residues. Germline CDR1 is SGHNT and CDR2 is YYREEE (reference sequence). Broader study findings: Recipient CMV seropositivity and CMV reactivation strongly tracked TRB clonality. Donor-recipient repertoire similarity was low at 1-2 months, rising over year one.

On the day of bone marrow donation, the related graft donor provided peripheral blood. The method was immunoSEQ multiplex PCR; TCRdb's version includes in-frame clones alone and lacks a portion of them. Found here are some 64,000 clones, 80% to 95% of them singletons; the top ten hold roughly 3%. This clonotype was obtained from a woman between 25 and 40 years old in good health and a related stem cell transplant donor. Sequenced sample: PBMCs. This chain connects TRBV5-4 to TRBJ1-1; D unclear. CDR3 DNA: TGTGCCAGCAGCCCGGGCAGGACGAACACTGAAGCTTTCTTT. This codes for CASSPGRTNTEAFF.